This T cell receptor beta chain was documented in a study of cytomegalovirus exposure and HLA in healthy donors. The study's findings and limits: Rare sequences made up most TCRs, while some public TCRs were found in many donors. A list of roughly 160 TCR beta chains associated with cytomegalovirus was given. The tendency of first-cohort TCR clusters to co-occur in the 90 to 150 validation repertoires was the finding of a later analysis.

Sequencing used immunoSEQ multiplex PCR; TCRdb keeps in-frame clones, though not all of them. The table shows 200,000 or so clones, with approximately 82% occurring only once. Germline assignment: CDR1 MDHEN and CDR2 SYDVKM. Trimming removed 7 bases at V and 1 base at J, with 8 bases between. The CDR3 is 13 amino acids. A note on this clone: What it binds is unknown.

The chain combines TRBV28 with TRBJ1-3, with D hard to call. The sample was PBMCs. The source of this sequence is a woman aged 25 to 39 in good health and CMV-seropositive. CDR3 DNA sequence: TGTGCCAGCATCCCGGGGTCTGGAAACACCATATATTTT. It encodes CASIPGSGNTIYF.